The T cell receptor (beta chain) described here comes from a study of blood T cell repertoires in COVID-19. Across the study: Samples of COVID-19 (acute and convalescent) were obtained from the United States, Italy and Spain.

Measured with immunoSEQ multiplex PCR; TCRdb has only the in-frame clones, and not every one. The table includes approximately 83,000 clones, around 81% detected once. V dropped 5 bases and J dropped 4; count of bases not matched to a gene: 7. CDR1 and CDR2 from the germline V gene are SGHRS and YFSETQ. The CDR3 spans 15 residues. This clonotype was obtained from a man aged 50-59 years with acute or convalescent COVID-19. The sequencing sample was made of peripheral blood. V is TRBV5-1 and J is TRBJ2-5, with TRBD2 identical over 11 bases. The CDR3 DNA reads as TGCGCCAGCAGAGGTAGCGGGGGGGCTAGAGAGACCCAGTACTTC. Its protein is CASRGSGGARETQYF.